This TCR beta chain was sequenced in a study of CD8+ T cells in alopecia areata. Study-wide findings and caveats: Persistence during tofacitinib was seen for many expanded lesional clones in scalp and blood.

The V and J ends lost 5 bases and 1 base respectively, with 18 bases between them. This CDR3 is 16 amino acids long. Germline V lookup: CDR1 MNHEY, CDR2 SMNVEV (reference sequence). Following extraction, RNA underwent reverse transcription to cDNA, which served as the sequencing template. The protocol was immunoSEQ multiplex PCR, while the TCRdb copy is restricted to in-frame clones and leaves out a portion. The table shows some 150,000 clones, with 86% occurring only once. Indicated treatment: oral pan-JAK inhibitor, 5-10 mg twice daily. With respect to this clone: Its antigen is not known.

The chain is built from TRBV27 and TRBJ2-7; possibly TRBD1 or TRBD2 for D (6 bases each). Sequencing was performed on CD8+ T cells sorted from blood, taken at week 4, from a patient treated with tofacitinib. The receptor was isolated from a human donor with alopecia areata. CDR3 sequence (DNA): TGTGCCAGCAGTCGCCGTGCGGGGCAGGGGTCCTACGAGCAGTACTTC. Protein: CASSRRAGQGSYEQYF.